Included here is one T cell receptor (beta chain) sequence, with context. Some clones are missing from TCRdb's copy, which holds only in-frame ones; the method was immunoSEQ multiplex PCR. The sample records around 120,000 clones, about 83% being singletons. The source of the sample is a study of radiotherapy plus CTLA-4 blockade in lung cancer. The overall study: An objective response was seen in under 20% of patients, and disease control in 30% to 35%.

This receptor was taken from a human donor with non-small cell lung cancer who had a partial response to radiotherapy plus ipilimumab. Material: peripheral blood, obtained from a patient treated with radiotherapy plus ipilimumab.

CDR3 loop: CATSREGGSYEQYF. The DNA of the CDR3 is TGTGCCACCAGCAGAGAGGGAGGTTCCTACGAGCAGTACTTC. This chain uses TRBV15 with TRBJ2-7; perhaps TRBD2 as D (6 bases). The CDR3 is 14 amino acids. V lost 0 bases and J lost 1, with 7 bases in between. The V gene's germline CDR1 is LNHNV and CDR2 YYDKDF (reference sequence). The entire variable domain, with the rest obtained from reference TRBV15 and TRBJ2-7, is as follows: DAMVIQNPRYQVTQFGKPVTLSCSQTLNHNVMYWYQQKSSQAPKLLFHYYDKDFNNEADTPDNFQSRRPNTSFCFLDIRSPGLGDTAMYLCATSREGGSYEQYFGPGTRLTVT.